This TCR beta chain came from a study of T cells in Graves' hyperthyroidism and ophthalmopathy. Germline V gene data show CDR1 as DFQATT and CDR2 as SNEGSKA (reference sequence). With 0 bases clipped from V and 2 bases from J, the junction kept 3 bases outside the gene matches. The CDR3 contains 15 residues. RNA transcripts yielded amplified TCR beta CDR3 regions. The study used the HTBI primer set for a first-round RT-PCR of the TCR CDR3. TCRdb re-called the multiplex PCR reads through MiXCR, storing one row per CDR3 protein. The sample comprises around 720,000 distinct CDR3 sequences, approximately 36% of which are singletons, and 30% to 40% rests with the top ten. There are a few counts of this clonotype.

The sample comprised blood. This sequence was found in a woman between 40 and 50 years old with Graves' hyperthyroidism. The chain links TRBV20-1 to TRBJ2-5; 10 bases match TRBD1. As DNA, the CDR3 is TGCAGTGCTAGAGATACGGACAGGGGGCAAGAGACCCAGTACTTC. Translating it yields CSARDTDRGQETQYF.